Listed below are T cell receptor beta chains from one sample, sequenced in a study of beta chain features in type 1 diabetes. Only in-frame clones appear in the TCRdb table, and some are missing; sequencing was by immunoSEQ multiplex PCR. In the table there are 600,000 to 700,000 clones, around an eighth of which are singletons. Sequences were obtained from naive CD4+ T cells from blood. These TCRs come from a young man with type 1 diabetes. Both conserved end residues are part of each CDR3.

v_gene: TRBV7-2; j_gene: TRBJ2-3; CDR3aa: CASSSGLAGGPLPTDTQYF
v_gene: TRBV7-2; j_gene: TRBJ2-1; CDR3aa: CASSQGTSGPSSYNEQFF
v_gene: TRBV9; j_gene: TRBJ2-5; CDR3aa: CASSASLTQGMETQYF
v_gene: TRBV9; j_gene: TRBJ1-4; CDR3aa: CASSASGTGGEKLFF
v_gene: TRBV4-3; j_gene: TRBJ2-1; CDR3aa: CASSPWLSSYNEQFF
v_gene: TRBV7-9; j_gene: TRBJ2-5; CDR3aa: CASSSQAHRQETQYF
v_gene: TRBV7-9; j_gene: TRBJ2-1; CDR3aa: CASSPLSGGRRNEQFF
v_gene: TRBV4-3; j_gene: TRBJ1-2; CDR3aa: CASSQERAAHHGYTF
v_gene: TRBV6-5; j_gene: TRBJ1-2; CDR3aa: CASSYGGQGAVYGYTF
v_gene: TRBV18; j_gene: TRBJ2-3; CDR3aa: CASSPLLGTDTQYF